This TCR beta chain was recorded in a study of T cells in Graves' hyperthyroidism and ophthalmopathy. Study information: Pretreatment peripheral blood was obtained at initial diagnosis. Study conclusions and caveats: Ophthalmopathy was identified by the model a median approximately 6.9 months ahead of onset.

There were TCR beta CDR3 regions amplified from RNA transcripts. The primer set for the first-round RT-PCR of the TCR CDR3 was HTBI. TCRdb processed the multiplex PCR reads anew with MiXCR; each CDR3 protein has one entry. The table lists approximately 620,000 distinct CDR3 sequences, around 16% of them singletons, with roughly 3% in the top ten. CDR1 is SGHAT, CDR2 FQNNGV, per germline. This CDR3 spans 13 amino acids. This clonotype was detected a few times. Its antigen remains unidentified. This may come from a read error, since a much larger clone is one base off. The sequence was obtained from a woman aged 40-49 years with Graves' ophthalmopathy. V usage is TRBV11-2 and J usage is TRBJ1-1; no definite D call. The sample consisted of blood. This CDR3 is CASSSGMNTETFF. Written as DNA, the CDR3 is TGTGCCAGCAGCTCTGGGATGAACACTGAAACTTTCTTT.